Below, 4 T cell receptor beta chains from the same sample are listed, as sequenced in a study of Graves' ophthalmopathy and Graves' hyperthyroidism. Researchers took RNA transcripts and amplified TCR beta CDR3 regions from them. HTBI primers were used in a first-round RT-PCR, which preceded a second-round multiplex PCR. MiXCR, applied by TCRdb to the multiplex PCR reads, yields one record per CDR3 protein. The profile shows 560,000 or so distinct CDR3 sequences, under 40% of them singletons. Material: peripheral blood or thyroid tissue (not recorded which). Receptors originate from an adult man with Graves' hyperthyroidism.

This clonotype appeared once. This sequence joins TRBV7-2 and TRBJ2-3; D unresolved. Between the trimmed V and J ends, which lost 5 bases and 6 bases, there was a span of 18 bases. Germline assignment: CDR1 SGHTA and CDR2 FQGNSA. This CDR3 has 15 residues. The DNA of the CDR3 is TGTGCCAGCAGCCAAGAGGCCACAAGTTCGGATACGCAGTATTTT. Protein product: CASSQEATSSDTQYF. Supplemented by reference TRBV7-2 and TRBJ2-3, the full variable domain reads GAGVSQSPSNKVTEKGKDVELRCDPISGHTALYWYRQSLGQGLEFLIYFQGNSAPDKSGLPSDRFSAERTGGSVSTLTIQRTQQEDSAVYLCASSQEATSSDTQYFGPGTRLTVL.

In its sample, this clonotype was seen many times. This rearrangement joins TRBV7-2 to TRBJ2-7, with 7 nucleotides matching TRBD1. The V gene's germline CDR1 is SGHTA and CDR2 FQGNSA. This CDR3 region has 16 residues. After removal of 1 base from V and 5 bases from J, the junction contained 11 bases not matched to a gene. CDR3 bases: TGTGCCAGCAGCTTAGTGGGGGCAGGGGGAAGGAACGAGCAGTACTTC. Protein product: CASSLVGAGGRNEQYF.

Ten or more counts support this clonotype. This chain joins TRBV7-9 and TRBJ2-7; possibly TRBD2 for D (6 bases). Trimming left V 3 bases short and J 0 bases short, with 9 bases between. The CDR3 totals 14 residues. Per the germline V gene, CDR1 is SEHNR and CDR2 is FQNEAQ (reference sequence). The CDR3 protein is CASSFGSVSYEQYF. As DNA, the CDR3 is TGTGCCAGCAGCTTCGGGAGTGTCTCCTACGAGCAGTACTTC.

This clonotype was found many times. The CDR3, as DNA: TGTGCCACCGTTGGGGTTTACGAGCAGTACTTC. The encoded protein is CATVGVYEQYF. This chain links TRBV6-5 with TRBJ2-7; D is unclear. The CDR3 runs 11 residues. Trimming pared 10 bases from V and 4 bases from J, leaving 11 bases between. Germline CDR1 and CDR2: MNHEY and SVGAGI.